Following are 9 T cell receptor beta chains from one sample sequenced in a study of T-cell reconstitution after alpha-beta-depleted transplantation in children. Unique molecular identifiers were built into the TCRbeta library. TCRdb reanalysed the PCR reads using MiXCR and keeps one entry per CDR3 protein. The sample carries approximately 93,000 distinct CDR3 sequences, about 8% recorded once. Source: PBMCs from the stem cell graft donor, taken from the stem cell graft. Receptor source: a human donor who donated a stem cell graft to a child with congenital amegakaryocytic thrombocytopenia.

This clonotype has a count of ten or more. This sequence joins TRBV2 and TRBJ1-2; TRBD1 aligns across 10 bases. The CDR3 runs to 12 residues. Losses at the gene ends were 9 bases for V and 6 bases for J; bases not matched to a gene: 4. Germline CDR1 and CDR2: SNHLY and FYNNEI. The CDR3 nucleotides are TGTGCCAGAGCCGGGACAGGGGATGGCTACACCTTC. As protein: CARAGTGDGYTF.

The table lists this clonotype with many counts. The DNA of the CDR3 is TGTGCCAGCAGTTTACGGGGGGATCAGCCCCAGCATTTT. The encoded protein is CASSLRGDQPQHF. The chain uses TRBV12-3 or TRBV12-4 and TRBJ1-5; perhaps TRBD1 as D (5 bases). There are 13 residues in the CDR3. The ends were cut back, 2 bases at V and 5 bases at J, with 7 bases in the middle.

The sample holds many counts of this clonotype. The rearrangement joins TRBV10-3 to TRBJ2-1; 8 bases align to TRBD1. The V gene end was trimmed by 3 bases and the J gene end by 6 bases; junction bases not matched to a gene: 13. The V gene's germline CDR1 is ENHRY and CDR2 SYGVKD. This CDR3 is 17 amino acids long. CDR3 bases: TGTGCCATCAGTGAAACCCGCCCCGGACAGGGAATCAATGAGCAGTTCTTC. Translated: CAISETRPGQGINEQFF.

In its sample, this clonotype was seen many times. The CDR3 DNA sequence: TGTGCCAGCAGTACCCGGGCCCCCGGCGCAGATACGCAGTATTTT. Protein: CASSTRAPGADTQYF. This chain links TRBV6-2 or TRBV6-3 with TRBJ2-3; D is undetermined. Trimming stripped 5 bases from V and 4 bases from J, with 16 bases between. The CDR3 is 15 amino acids. Germline values: CDR1 MNHEY, CDR2 SVGEGT.

Note on this clonotype: A read error may be the cause here, since a much bigger clone is one base away. V usage is TRBV16 and J usage is TRBJ2-3; D possibly corresponds to TRBD2 (5 bases). CDR1 is KGHSY, CDR2 FQNENV, per germline. This CDR3 has 15 amino acids. The CDR3, as DNA: TGTGCCAGCCGCCAACCGGAGGAGGACACAGATACGCAGTATTTT. Amino acid sequence: CASRQPEEDTDTQYF.

This clonotype was seen ten or more times. This chain links TRBV20-1 with TRBJ2-1; the D gene could be TRBD1 or TRBD2 (6 bases each). This CDR3 spans 13 amino acids. Germline CDR1 is DFQATT and CDR2 is SNEGSKA (reference sequence). V was clipped by 6 bases and J by 6 bases, with 15 bases between them. CDR3 nucleotide sequence: TGCAGTGCCGGGCACGGAGGGGGCAATGAGCAGTTCTTC. It yields the protein CSAGHGGGNEQFF.

There are many counts of this clonotype. The V call is TRBV7-6, the J call TRBJ1-1, with D perhaps TRBD1 (6 bases). Trimming removed 5 bases at V and 0 bases at J, with 10 bases between. The CDR3 loop spans 14 amino acids. The germline CDR1 and CDR2 sequences are SGHVS and FNYEAQ. The chain's CDR3 is CASSATGMNTEAFF. The CDR3 DNA is TGTGCCAGCAGCGCTACAGGGATGAACACTGAAGCTTTCTTT.

This clonotype has a count of ten or more. V usage is TRBV6-5 and J usage is TRBJ1-2, with TRBD1 matching 7 bases. This CDR3 spans 17 amino acids. The germline gives CDR1 MNHEY, CDR2 SVGAGI. V gave up 2 bases and J gave up 0 bases; unmatched junction bases: 9. For the CDR3, the DNA is TGTGCCAGCAGTTACGGACAGGCGCGGGGGACTAACTATGGCTACACCTTC. Translation: CASSYGQARGTNYGYTF.

This clonotype came up many times. The CDR3 here is CASSFQSSGHYGYTF. The DNA of the CDR3 is TGTGCCAGCAGTTTCCAGTCCTCAGGTCACTATGGCTACACCTTC. This chain uses TRBV27 with TRBJ1-2, with D hard to call. Per the germline V gene, CDR1 is MNHEY and CDR2 is SMNVEV (reference sequence). The CDR3 runs 15 residues. V dropped 3 bases and J dropped 3 bases, with 14 bases sitting between them.